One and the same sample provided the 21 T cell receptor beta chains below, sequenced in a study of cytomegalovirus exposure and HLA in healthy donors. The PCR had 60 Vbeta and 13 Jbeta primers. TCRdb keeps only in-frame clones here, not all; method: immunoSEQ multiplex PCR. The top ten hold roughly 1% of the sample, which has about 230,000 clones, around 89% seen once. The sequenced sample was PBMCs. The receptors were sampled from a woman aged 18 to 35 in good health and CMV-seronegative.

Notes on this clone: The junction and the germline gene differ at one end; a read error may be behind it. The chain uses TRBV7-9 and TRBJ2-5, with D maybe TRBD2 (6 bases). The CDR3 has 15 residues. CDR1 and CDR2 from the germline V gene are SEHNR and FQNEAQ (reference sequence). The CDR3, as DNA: TGTTCCAGCAGCTCCCCTCGGCGGGAAGGAGAGACCCAGTACTTC. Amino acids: CSSSSPRREGETQYF.

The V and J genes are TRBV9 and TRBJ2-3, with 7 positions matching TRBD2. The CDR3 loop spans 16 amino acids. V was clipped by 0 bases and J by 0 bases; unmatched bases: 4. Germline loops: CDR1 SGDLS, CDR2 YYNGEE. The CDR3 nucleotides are TGTGCCAGCAGCGTAGTAGGAGCGGGAAGCACAGATACGCAGTATTTT. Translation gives CASSVVGAGSTDTQYF.

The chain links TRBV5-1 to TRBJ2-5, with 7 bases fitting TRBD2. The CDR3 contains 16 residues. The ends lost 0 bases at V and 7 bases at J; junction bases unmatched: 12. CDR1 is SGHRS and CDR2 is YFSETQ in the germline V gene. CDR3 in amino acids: CASSLGVRASGLTQYF. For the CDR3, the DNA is TGCGCCAGCAGCTTGGGCGTTCGGGCTAGCGGTCTGACCCAGTACTTC.

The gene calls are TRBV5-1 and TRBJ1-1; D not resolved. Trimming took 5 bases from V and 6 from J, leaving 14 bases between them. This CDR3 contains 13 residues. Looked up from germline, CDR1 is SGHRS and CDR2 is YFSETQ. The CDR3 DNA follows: TGCGCCAGCAGGGTTAGCGGCCGACCTGAAGCTTTCTTT. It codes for CASRVSGRPEAFF.

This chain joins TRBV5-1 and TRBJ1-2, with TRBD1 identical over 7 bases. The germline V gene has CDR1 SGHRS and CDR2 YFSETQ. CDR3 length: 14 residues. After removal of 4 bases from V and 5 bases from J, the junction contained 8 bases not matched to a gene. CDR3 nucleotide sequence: TGCGCCAGCAGCCTGGCAGGGGGAATGTATGGCTACACCTTC. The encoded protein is CASSLAGGMYGYTF.

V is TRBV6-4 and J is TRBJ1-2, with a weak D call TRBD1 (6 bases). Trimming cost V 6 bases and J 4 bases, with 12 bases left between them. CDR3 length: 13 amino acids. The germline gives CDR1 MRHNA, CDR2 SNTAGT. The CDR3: CASREGEGYGYTF. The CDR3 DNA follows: TGTGCCAGCAGAGAGGGGGAGGGCTATGGCTACACCTTC.

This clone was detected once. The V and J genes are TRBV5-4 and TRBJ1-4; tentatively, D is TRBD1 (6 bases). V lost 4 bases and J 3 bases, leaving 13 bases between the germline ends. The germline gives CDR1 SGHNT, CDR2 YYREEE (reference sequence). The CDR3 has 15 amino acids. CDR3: CASSINRDSNEKLFF. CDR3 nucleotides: TGTGCCAGCAGCATAAACAGGGATTCTAATGAAAAACTGTTTTTT.

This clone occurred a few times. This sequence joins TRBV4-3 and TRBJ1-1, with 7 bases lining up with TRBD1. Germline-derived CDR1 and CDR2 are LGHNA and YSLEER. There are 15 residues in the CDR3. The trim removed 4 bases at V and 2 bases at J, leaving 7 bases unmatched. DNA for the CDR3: TGCGCCAGCAGCCCGTACAGGGGTTCAAACACTGAAGCTTTCTTT. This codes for CASSPYRGSNTEAFF.

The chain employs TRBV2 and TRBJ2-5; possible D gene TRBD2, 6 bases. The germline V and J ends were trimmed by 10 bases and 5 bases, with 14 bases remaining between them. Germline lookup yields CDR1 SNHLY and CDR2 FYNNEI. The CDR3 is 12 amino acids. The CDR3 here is CATSAGRETQYF. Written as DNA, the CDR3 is TGTGCCACCTCGGCGGGGCGGGAGACCCAGTACTTC.

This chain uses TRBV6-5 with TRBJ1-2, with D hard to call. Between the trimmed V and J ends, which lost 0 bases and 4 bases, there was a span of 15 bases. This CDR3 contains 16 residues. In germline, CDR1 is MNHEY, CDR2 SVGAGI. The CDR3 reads CASSYSMGSLAYGYTF. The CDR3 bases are TGTGCCAGCAGTTACTCGATGGGCAGCCTGGCCTATGGCTACACCTTC.

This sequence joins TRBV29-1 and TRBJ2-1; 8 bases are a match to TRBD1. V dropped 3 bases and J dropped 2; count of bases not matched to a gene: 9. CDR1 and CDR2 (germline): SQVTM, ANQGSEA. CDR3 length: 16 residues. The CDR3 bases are TGCAGCGTTGATAGTCGGACAGGGTACCCCTACAATGAGCAGTTCTTC. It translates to CSVDSRTGYPYNEQFF.

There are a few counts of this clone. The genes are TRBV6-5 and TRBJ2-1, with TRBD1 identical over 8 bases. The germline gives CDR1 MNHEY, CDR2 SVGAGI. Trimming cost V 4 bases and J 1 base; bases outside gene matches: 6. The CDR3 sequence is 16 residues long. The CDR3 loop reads CASSLGQGPSYNEQFF. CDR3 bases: TGTGCCAGCAGTTTAGGACAGGGCCCTTCCTACAATGAGCAGTTCTTC.

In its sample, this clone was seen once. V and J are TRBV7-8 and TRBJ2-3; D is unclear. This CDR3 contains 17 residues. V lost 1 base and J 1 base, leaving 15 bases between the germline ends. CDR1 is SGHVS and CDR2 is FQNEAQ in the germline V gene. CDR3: CASSLVAPLGRTDTQYF. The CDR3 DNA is TGTGCCAGCAGCTTAGTCGCTCCGTTGGGCCGCACAGATACGCAGTATTTT.

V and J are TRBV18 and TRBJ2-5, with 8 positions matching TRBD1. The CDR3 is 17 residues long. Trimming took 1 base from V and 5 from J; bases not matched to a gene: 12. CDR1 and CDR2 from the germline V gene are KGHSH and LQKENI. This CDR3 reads CASSPQDRADLGETQYF. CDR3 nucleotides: TGTGCCAGCTCACCACAGGACAGGGCGGATTTGGGGGAGACCCAGTACTTC.

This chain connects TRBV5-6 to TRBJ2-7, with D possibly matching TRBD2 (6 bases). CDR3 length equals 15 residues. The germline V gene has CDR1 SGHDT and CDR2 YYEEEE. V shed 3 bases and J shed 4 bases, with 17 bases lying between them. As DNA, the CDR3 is TGTGCCAGCAGCTCTTTTCAAGGGCGGGGATACGAGCAGTACTTC. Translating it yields CASSSFQGRGYEQYF.

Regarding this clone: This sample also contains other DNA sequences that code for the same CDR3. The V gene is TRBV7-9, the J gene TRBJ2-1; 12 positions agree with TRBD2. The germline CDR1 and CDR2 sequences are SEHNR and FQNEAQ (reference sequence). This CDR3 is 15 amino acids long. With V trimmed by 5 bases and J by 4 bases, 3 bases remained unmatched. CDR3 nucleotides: TGTGCCAGCAGCCTGGGGACTAGCGGGTACAATGAGCAGTTCTTC. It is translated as CASSLGTSGYNEQFF.

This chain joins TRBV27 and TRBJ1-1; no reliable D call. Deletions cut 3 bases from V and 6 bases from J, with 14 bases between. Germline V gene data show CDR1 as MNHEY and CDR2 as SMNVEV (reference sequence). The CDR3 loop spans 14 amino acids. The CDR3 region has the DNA TGTGCCAGCAGTTTCCAAGGCATTAGCTCTGAAGCTTTCTTT. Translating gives CASSFQGISSEAFF.

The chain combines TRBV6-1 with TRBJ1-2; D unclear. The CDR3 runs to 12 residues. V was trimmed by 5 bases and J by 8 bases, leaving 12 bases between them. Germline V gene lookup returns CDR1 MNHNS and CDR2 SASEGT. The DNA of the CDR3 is TGTGCCAGCAGTCCGGGTCCGAGGGGCTACACCTTC. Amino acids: CASSPGPRGYTF.

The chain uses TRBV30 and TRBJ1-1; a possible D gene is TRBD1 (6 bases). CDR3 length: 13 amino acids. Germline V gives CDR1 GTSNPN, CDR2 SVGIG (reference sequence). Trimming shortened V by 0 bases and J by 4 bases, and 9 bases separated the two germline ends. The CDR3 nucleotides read TGTGCCTGGAGTGTAGGCAGGGGCACTGAAGCTTTCTTT. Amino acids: CAWSVGRGTEAFF.

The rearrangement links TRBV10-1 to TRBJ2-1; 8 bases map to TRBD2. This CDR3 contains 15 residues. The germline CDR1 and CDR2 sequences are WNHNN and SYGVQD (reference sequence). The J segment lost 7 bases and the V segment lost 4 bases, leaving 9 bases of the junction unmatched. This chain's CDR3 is CASSGAGGLQNEQFF. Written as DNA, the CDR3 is TGCGCCAGCAGTGGCGCGGGAGGCCTTCAGAATGAGCAGTTCTTC.

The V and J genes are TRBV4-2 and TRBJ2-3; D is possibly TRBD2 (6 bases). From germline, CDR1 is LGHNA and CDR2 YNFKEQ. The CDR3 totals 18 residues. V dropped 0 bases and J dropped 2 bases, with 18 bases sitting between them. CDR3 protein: CASSQEGRTEGDTDTQYF. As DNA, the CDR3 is TGTGCCAGCAGCCAAGAGGGTCGGACGGAGGGAGACACAGATACGCAGTATTTT.